This T cell receptor beta chain was recovered during a study of CD8+ T cells in alopecia areata. Study context: By percentage of affected scalp area, the severity of treated patients was scored. Study results and limitations: Especially in alopecia totalis/universalis, lesional scalp showed greater clonality than normal scalp did.

The CDR3 has 14 residues. The V gene lost 0 bases and the J gene lost 8 bases, with 11 bases spanning the gap. Germline CDR1 MNHEY, CDR2 SMNVEV (reference sequence). Concerning this clone: Its matching antigen is unknown.

Following extraction, RNA underwent reverse transcription to cDNA, which served as the sequencing template. TCRdb's table, derived via immunoSEQ multiplex PCR, lists solely in-frame clones and lacks some. The sample lists 150,000 to 200,000 clones, about 53% seen once, with 9.5% to 14% in the top ten. The treatment here: oral pan-JAK inhibitor, 5-10 mg twice daily. Specimen: CD8+ T cells sorted from blood, collected at week 24, from a patient treated with tofacitinib. This chain connects TRBV27 to TRBJ2-1; maybe TRBD1 (6 bases). The receptor comes from a human donor with alopecia areata. CDR3 region: CASSLSIRGDEQFF. CDR3 nucleotide sequence: TGTGCCAGCAGTTTATCCATCAGGGGCGATGAGCAGTTCTTC.